This is a list of T cell receptor beta chains from one sample in a study of cytomegalovirus exposure and HLA in healthy donors. Assay used: immunoSEQ multiplex PCR; TCRdb lists only in-frame clones, some missing. The table lists 200,000 to 250,000 clones, more than 75% of them singletons. Sequenced: PBMCs. The source of these receptors is a human donor in good health. The CDR3 runs from the conserved cysteine through the conserved F or W. The order of the fields is D gene, V gene, J gene, clone size, CDR3 protein, CDR3 DNA. D genes are given only for firm matches. The size of a clone is reported for some rows only, either as once, few or many, or as a class for expanded clones.

D gene: TRBD1; V gene: TRBV5-6; J gene: TRBJ1-2; clone size: NA; CDR3 protein: CASSPFGQGAYGYTF; CDR3 DNA: TGTGCCAGCAGCCCATTTGGACAGGGGGCTTATGGCTACACCTTC
D gene: NA; V gene: TRBV28; J gene: TRBJ1-6; clone size: NA; CDR3 protein: CASIGGSYNSPLHF; CDR3 DNA: TGTGCCAGCATCGGGGGCTCCTATAATTCACCCCTCCACTTT
D gene: TRBD2; V gene: TRBV6-1; J gene: TRBJ2-1; clone size: NA; CDR3 protein: CASSELAGGPYNEQFF; CDR3 DNA: TGTGCCAGCAGTGAACTAGCGGGAGGGCCCTACAATGAGCAGTTCTTC
D gene: NA; V gene: TRBV9; J gene: TRBJ2-2; clone size: NA; CDR3 protein: CASNLYTGELFF; CDR3 DNA: TGTGCCAGCAATCTGTACACCGGGGAGCTGTTTTTT
D gene: TRBD1; V gene: TRBV20-1; J gene: TRBJ1-2; clone size: once; CDR3 protein: CSAGTVYGYTF; CDR3 DNA: TGCAGTGCCGGGACAGTCTATGGCTACACCTTC
D gene: TRBD2; V gene: TRBV29-1; J gene: TRBJ2-7; clone size: NA; CDR3 protein: CSVLGRGVLGEGRGSYEQYF; CDR3 DNA: TGCAGCGTTCTAGGACGGGGTGTGCTCGGGGAGGGAAGAGGCTCCTACGAGCAGTACTTC
D gene: TRBD2; V gene: TRBV13; J gene: TRBJ2-3; clone size: NA; CDR3 protein: CASSLRQAGGTDTQYF; CDR3 DNA: TGTGCCAGCAGCTTACGGCAGGCCGGGGGGACAGATACGCAGTATTTT
D gene: TRBD1; V gene: TRBV30; J gene: TRBJ2-2; clone size: NA; CDR3 protein: CAWRTGGNTGELFF; CDR3 DNA: TGTGCCTGGCGGACAGGGGGAAACACCGGGGAGCTGTTTTTT
D gene: NA; V gene: TRBV7-6; J gene: TRBJ2-7; clone size: NA; CDR3 protein: CASSSRLGDEQYF; CDR3 DNA: TGTGCCAGCAGCTCGCGTCTGGGCGACGAGCAGTACTTC
D gene: TRBD2; V gene: TRBV15; J gene: TRBJ2-3; clone size: once; CDR3 protein: CATSRQREGGDTQYF; CDR3 DNA: TGTGCCACCAGCCGCCAGCGGGAGGGGGGGGATACGCAGTATTTT
D gene: TRBD2; V gene: TRBV30; J gene: TRBJ2-1; clone size: NA; CDR3 protein: CAWKLRRAGGRGHEQFF; CDR3 DNA: TGTGCCTGGAAACTTCGGCGAGCGGGAGGCCGTGGGCATGAGCAGTTCTTC
D gene: NA; V gene: TRBV6-6; J gene: TRBJ1-5; clone size: NA; CDR3 protein: CASSYLGGFSQPQHF; CDR3 DNA: TGTGCCAGCAGTTACCTGGGGGGTTTTAGTCAGCCCCAGCATTTT
D gene: TRBD2; V gene: TRBV7-9; J gene: TRBJ2-5; clone size: NA; CDR3 protein: CSSSNNIRREARETQYF; CDR3 DNA: TGTTCCAGCAGCAATAATATACGGCGGGAGGCCCGTGAGACCCAGTACTTC
D gene: NA; V gene: TRBV6-5; J gene: TRBJ1-2; clone size: NA; CDR3 protein: CASSYGQGGFNYGYTF; CDR3 DNA: TGTGCCAGCAGTTACGGGCAGGGAGGGTTCAACTATGGCTACACCTTC
D gene: TRBD2; V gene: TRBV7-3; J gene: TRBJ2-3; clone size: NA; CDR3 protein: CASRTSGTDTQYF; CDR3 DNA: TGTGCCAGCAGGACTAGCGGTACAGATACGCAGTATTTT
D gene: NA; V gene: TRBV6-1; J gene: TRBJ1-2; clone size: NA; CDR3 protein: CASSELVRANGYTF; CDR3 DNA: TGTGCCAGCAGTGAATTGGTCAGGGCGAACGGCTACACCTTC